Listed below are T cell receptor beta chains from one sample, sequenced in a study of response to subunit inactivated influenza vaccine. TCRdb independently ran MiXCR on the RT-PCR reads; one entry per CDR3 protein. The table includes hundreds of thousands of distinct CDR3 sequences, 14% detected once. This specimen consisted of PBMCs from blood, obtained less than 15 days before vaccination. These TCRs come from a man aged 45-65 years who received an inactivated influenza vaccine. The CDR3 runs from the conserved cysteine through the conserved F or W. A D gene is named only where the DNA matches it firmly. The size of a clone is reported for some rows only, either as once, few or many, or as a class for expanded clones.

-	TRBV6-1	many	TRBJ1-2	TGTGCCAGCAGTGAATTCCAGGACCGAGCCAGAGGCTACACCTTC	CASSEFQDRARGYTF
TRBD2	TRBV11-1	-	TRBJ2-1	TGTGCCAGCAGCTTATCCCCCCTAGCGGGGGGCTCCTACAATGAGCAGTTCTTC	CASSLSPLAGGSYNEQFF
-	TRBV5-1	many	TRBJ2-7	TGCGCCAGCAGCCCTGCAGGGGACCCATCCTACGAGCAGTACTTC	CASSPAGDPSYEQYF
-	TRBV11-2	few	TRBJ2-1	TGTGCCAGCAGCCTCCCGACTGAGCAGTTCTTC	CASSLPTEQFF
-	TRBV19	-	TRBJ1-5	TGTGCCACAGGGGATTTTGGGAATCAGCCCCAGCATTTT	CATGDFGNQPQHF
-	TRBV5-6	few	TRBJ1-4	TGTGCCAGCAGCTTGCTACCAAGCGCAACTAATGAAAAACTGTTTTTT	CASSLLPSATNEKLFF
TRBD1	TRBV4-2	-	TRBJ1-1	TGTGCCAGCAGCCAAGGGACAGGGGGGAACACTGAAGCTTTCTTT	CASSQGTGGNTEAFF
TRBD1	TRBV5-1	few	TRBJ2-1	TGCGCCAGCAGTCCGGACAGGGGTGAATACAATGAGCAGTTCTTC	CASSPDRGEYNEQFF
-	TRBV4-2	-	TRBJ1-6	TGTGCCAGCAGCCAAGAGGTAGGGGCAGGGTCCTCACCCCTCCACTTT	CASSQEVGAGSSPLHF
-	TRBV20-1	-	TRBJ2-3	TGCAGTGCTGGAGGGACTAGCACAGATACGCAGTATTTT	CSAGGTSTDTQYF
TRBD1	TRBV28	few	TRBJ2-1	TGTGCCAGCAGTTTATGGGCGCGACAGGGGCCCCACAATGAGCAGTTCTTC	CASSLWARQGPHNEQFF
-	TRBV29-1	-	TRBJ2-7	TGCAGCGTTGGCCGAGGGAGTCTCGAGCAGTACTTC	CSVGRGSLEQYF
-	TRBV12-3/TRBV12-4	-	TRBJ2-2	TGTGCCAGCAGTGCTGAGCAGGGGTACGCGAACACCGGGGAGCTGTTTTTT	CASSAEQGYANTGELFF
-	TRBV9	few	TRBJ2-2	TGTGCCAGCAGCGCAGCCTCGGGCCCGGGGGAGCTGTTTTTT	CASSAASGPGELFF
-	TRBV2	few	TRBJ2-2	TGTGCCAGCAGTGAAGAGGGGGGCCCTAGCGGGGAGCTGTTTTTT	CASSEEGGPSGELFF
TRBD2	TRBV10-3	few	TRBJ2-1	TGTGCCATCAGTTCAAGGACTAGCGGGGGCTACAATGAGCAGTTCTTC	CAISSRTSGGYNEQFF
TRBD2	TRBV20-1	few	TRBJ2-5	TGCAGTGCTGCACTAGCGGGAACGGAGACCCAGTACTTC	CSAALAGTETQYF
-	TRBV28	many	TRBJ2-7	TGTGCCAGCAGTTTAGGGGACCACGTTCCCTACGAGCAGTACTTC	CASSLGDHVPYEQYF
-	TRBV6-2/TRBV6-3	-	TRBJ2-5	TGTGCCAGCAGTTCCGGGGCCGAGCTTTGGGGCCAGTACTTC	CASSSGAELWGQYF
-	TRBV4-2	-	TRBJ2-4	TGTGCCAGCAGCCAGAACCGGGACCTCCTGAACTTC	CASSQNRDLLNF
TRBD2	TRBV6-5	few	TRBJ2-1	TGTGCCAGCAGTTACTCGCGGGAGGGGGTTGATGAGCAGTTCTTC	CASSYSREGVDEQFF
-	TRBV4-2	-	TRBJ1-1	TGTGCCAGCAGCCAAGAAATTGGGTCTGAAGCTTTCTTT	CASSQEIGSEAFF
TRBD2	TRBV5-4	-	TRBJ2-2	TGTGCCAGCACCCCTGGGGGACTAGCGAACACCGGGGAGCTGTTTTTT	CASTPGGLANTGELFF
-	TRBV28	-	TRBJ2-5	TGTGCCAGCAGCGGATTCGTCAAAGAGACCCAGTACTTC	CASSGFVKETQYF
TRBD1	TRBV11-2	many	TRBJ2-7	TGTGCCAGCAGCTTAGGGAGGTTCGGGACAGATGGGTATGGAGGGCAGTACTTC	CASSLGRFGTDGYGGQYF
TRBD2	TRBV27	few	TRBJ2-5	TGTGCCAGCAGTTTGTGGGGACTAGCGTTGGAGACCCAGTACTTC	CASSLWGLALETQYF
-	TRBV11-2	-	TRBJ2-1	TGTGCCAGCAGCTTAATGGGTCTCTACAATGAGCAGTTCTTC	CASSLMGLYNEQFF
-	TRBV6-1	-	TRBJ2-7	TGTGCCAGCATGAACGACCTTTCCCACTCCTACGAGCAGTACTTC	CASMNDLSHSYEQYF
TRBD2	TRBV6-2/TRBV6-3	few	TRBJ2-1	TGTGCCAGCAGCCAACTAGCGGGAGTTCGGGAGCAGTTCTTC	CASSQLAGVREQFF
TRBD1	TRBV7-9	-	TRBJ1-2	TGTGCCAGCAGCGTGGGACAGGGGGATGGCTACACCTTC	CASSVGQGDGYTF
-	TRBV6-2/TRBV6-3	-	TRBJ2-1	TGTGCCAGCAAGTTTGGGCACAATGAGCAGTTCTTC	CASKFGHNEQFF
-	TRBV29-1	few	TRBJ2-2	TGCAGCGTGTACAAGTCCGGGGAGCTGTTTTTT	CSVYKSGELFF
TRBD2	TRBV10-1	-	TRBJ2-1	TGCGCCAGCAGTGGAGCGGGGGGGCTTTACAATGAGCAGTTCTTC	CASSGAGGLYNEQFF
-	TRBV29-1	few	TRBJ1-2	TGCAGCGTTGAAGATTCTCCCCAGAGATATGGCTACACCTTC	CSVEDSPQRYGYTF
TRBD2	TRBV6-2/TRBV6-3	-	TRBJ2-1	TGTGCCAGCAGTCCGAAAGGGGGACTAGCGAGGAATGAGCAGTTCTTC	CASSPKGGLARNEQFF
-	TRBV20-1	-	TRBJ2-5	TGCAGTGCTATGCGGACGGCGAAAGAGACCCAGTACTTC	CSAMRTAKETQYF
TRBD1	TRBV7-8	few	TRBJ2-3	TGTGCCAGCAGCTTAGGGGGACAGGGGCTGACAGATACGCAGTATTTT	CASSLGGQGLTDTQYF
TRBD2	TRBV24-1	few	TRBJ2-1	TGTGCCACCAGTGATTTGACTAGCGGCCCATACAATGAGCAGTTCTTC	CATSDLTSGPYNEQFF
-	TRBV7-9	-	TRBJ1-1	TGTGCCAGCAGCCAAGCAGACGGATCTTACACTGAAGCTTTCTTT	CASSQADGSYTEAFF
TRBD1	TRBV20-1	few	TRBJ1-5	TGCAGTGCTATTGACAGGGGAGGGGATCAGCCCCAGCATTTT	CSAIDRGGDQPQHF
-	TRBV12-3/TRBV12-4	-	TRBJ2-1	TGTGCCAGCAGTCTCGGTGAACCGGGTGAGCAGTTCTTC	CASSLGEPGEQFF
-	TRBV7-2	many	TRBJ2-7	TGTGCCAGCACCTTGGGCAGGGGGGGCTCCTACGAGCAGTACTTC	CASTLGRGGSYEQYF
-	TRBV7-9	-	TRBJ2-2	TGTGCCAGCAGGCCGATCCTAGGGGACACCGGGGAGCTGTTTTTT	CASRPILGDTGELFF
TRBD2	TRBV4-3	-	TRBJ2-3	TGCGCCAGCAGCCAAGATCTCCCTAGCGGGGGGGCCGGGAACACAGATACGCAGTATTTT	CASSQDLPSGGAGNTDTQYF
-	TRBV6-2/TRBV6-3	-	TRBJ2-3	TGTGCCAGCAGTTACCTTGCTAGCACAGATACGCAGTATTTT	CASSYLASTDTQYF